This TCR beta chain derives from a study of blood T cell repertoires in COVID-19 (dated by TCRdb to between 2020 and 2021). With respect to the entire study: Samples covering the acute and convalescent phases of COVID-19 were provided by collaborators in the United States, Italy and Spain. The material from the prospective study consisted of cDNA or gDNA derived from T cells, B-cell-depleted T cells, or PBMCs. The dataset comprised deeply sampled blood TCRbeta repertoires from subjects exposed to, actively infected with, or recovered from COVID-19. The repertoires were released in a freely available public database meant as a resource for research on the immune response to SARS-CoV-2. Samples were obtained from the ongoing ImmuneRACE study (first 160 participants) and from over a thousand subjects provided by 6 global collaborators. The sample metadata nearly always contained a de-identified subject ID, COVID-19 status, age in years and sex. HLA class I and class II types, where available, came from metadata supplied by the sample provider rather than from assay-based typing. Study-level results and caveats: How much clinical and demographic metadata was included differed by source and by participant, and the metadata was provided uncurated.

The germline V gene encodes CDR1 SGHTA and CDR2 FQGNSA. The trim is 0 bases for V and 10 bases for J, with a gap of 7 bases between the germline ends. The CDR3 goes from the cysteine to the phenylalanine over 12 residues. Only the CDR3 region is kept as DNA, spanning 36 bases read in frame from base 1. Worth noting for this clone: The specificity of this receptor is unknown. Per-nucleotide qualities are absent, and no much larger clonotype sits a single base away.

In the prospective study, participants were roughly 18 to 100 years old, resided in 20 to 30 geographic areas of the United States, and were enrolled through a virtual design. Cohort assignment in the prospective study relied on participant-reported clinical history from a screening survey and a study questionnaire. Recovered participants in ImmuneRACE Cohort 3 were defined as having two consecutive negative NP/OP PCR tests, clearance from a healthcare professional, or resolution of symptoms. In the prospective study, mobile phlebotomists collected whole blood, serum and a nasopharyngeal or oropharyngeal swab from each participant. Participants in the prospective study had the option to provide additional blood draws and questionnaires over a 2-month period. Before DNA extraction, prospective study blood samples were shipped either frozen or at room temperature. TCRbeta CDR3 regions were amplified from genomic DNA by means of the immunoSEQ Assay, a bias-controlled multiplex PCR. For the original study's pipeline: Nucleated cell counts per sample were estimated from amplification of reference gene primers within the assay. To quantify the absolute abundance of each unique TCRbeta CDR3 rearrangement, sequence reads were collapsed and filtered. Productive Simpson clonality was computed per sample as the square root of Simpson's diversity index over productive rearrangements. TCRdb provides this immuneACCESS table in a form limited to in-frame rearrangements. Some clones are lacking; in checked studies, under half of them reflect an unresolved V gene, and why the rest are absent is not known. Clone size and V and J calls were adopted from that table, with D and trimming inferred from the DNA. For this sample the table gives hundreds of thousands of clones, of which roughly 83% were detected only once. The ten top clones hold roughly 2% of the sample.

Specimen: PBMCs or T cells enriched from blood (not recorded which). The rearrangement combines TRBV7-2 with TRBJ1-5; the D gene remains uncertain. The source of this sequence is a woman in her forties or fifties who had recovered from COVID-19. The CDR3 protein sequence reads: CASSLAWSPQHF. The DNA sequence is TGTGCCAGCAGCTTAGCTTGGAGCCCCCAGCATTTT.